Detailed here is one T cell receptor (beta chain). This sample was taken from a study of T cell responses to AZD1222 COVID-19 vaccine. V gave up 1 base and J gave up 3 bases, with 9 bases separating them. The CDR3 consists of 14 residues. The germline CDR1 and CDR2 sequences are MNHEY and SMNVEV (reference sequence). Profiling relied on immunoSEQ multiplex PCR, and the TCRdb table lists in-frame clones only, not all of them. The sample carries some 190,000 clones, 92% recorded once. This clonotype was sampled from an adult in good health. Sample: peripheral blood, taken on day 0 of AZD1222 vaccination. The genes are TRBV27 and TRBJ1-1, with a weak D call TRBD1 (5 bases). The CDR3 is CASSLWQGHTEAFF. The CDR3 nucleotides read TGTGCCAGCAGTTTATGGCAGGGCCACACTGAAGCTTTCTTT.